One T cell receptor beta chain is described in this entry. Antigen: not known. After isolation, RNA underwent reverse transcription to generate cDNA as the sequencing template. Here immunoSEQ multiplex PCR was the method, and the copy in TCRdb shows in-frame clones only, minus some. The sample yields under 250,000 clones, about 56% seen once. The CDR3 length is 13 residues. The V gene's germline CDR1 is MNHEY and CDR2 SMNVEV (reference sequence). V gave up 6 bases and J gave up 2 bases, with 10 bases separating them. These data belong to a study of CD8+ T cells in alopecia areata. General study points: Sharing of TCRs across patients appeared less clear than in mice, possibly for HLA-related reasons. Among the cells sequenced in scalp samples are also the resident alphabeta T cells of normal skin. In lesional scalp, particularly from alopecia totalis/universalis, clonality was higher than in normal scalp.

Both CD4+ and CD8+ T cells were separated by sorting PBMCs. This chain connects TRBV27 to TRBJ1-2; weak D call: TRBD1 (5 bases). This TCR was recovered from a human donor in good health. Sequencing was done on a sample of CD8+ T cells sorted from blood. DNA for the CDR3: TGTGCCAGCAGGGGAGGGACCAACTATGGCTACACCTTC. Protein sequence: CASRGGTNYGYTF.